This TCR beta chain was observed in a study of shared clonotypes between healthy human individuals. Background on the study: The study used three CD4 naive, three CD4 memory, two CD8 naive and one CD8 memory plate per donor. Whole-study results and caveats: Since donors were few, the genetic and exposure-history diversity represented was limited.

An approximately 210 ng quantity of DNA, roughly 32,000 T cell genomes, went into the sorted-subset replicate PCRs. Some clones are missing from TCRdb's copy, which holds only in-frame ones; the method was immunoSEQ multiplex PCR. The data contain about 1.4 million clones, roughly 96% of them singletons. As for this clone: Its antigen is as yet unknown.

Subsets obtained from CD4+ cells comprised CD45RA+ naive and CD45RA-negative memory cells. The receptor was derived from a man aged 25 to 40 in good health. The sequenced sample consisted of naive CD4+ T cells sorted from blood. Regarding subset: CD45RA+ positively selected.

The CDR3 is CASRPFRDSRNEQYF. As DNA, the CDR3 is TGTGCCAGCAGGCCCTTCCGGGACAGTCGAAACGAGCAGTACTTC. This chain joins TRBV11-2 and TRBJ2-7; 7 bases map to TRBD1. The CDR3 is 15 residues long. From germline, CDR1 is SGHAT and CDR2 FQNNGV. V lost 6 bases, J lost 5 bases, and 13 bases stayed unmatched.